Listed here is a single T cell receptor beta chain. PCR employed 60 Vbeta and 13 Jbeta primers. TCRdb keeps only in-frame clones here, not all; method: immunoSEQ multiplex PCR. The data show fewer than 85,000 clones, 78% seen once. This sample stems from a study of cytomegalovirus exposure and HLA in healthy donors. The V gene's germline CDR1 is MNHNS and CDR2 SASEGT. The CDR3 runs to 15 residues. Trimming at V came to 6 bases and at J to 4 bases, leaving 10 bases not matched to a gene. Donors had nominal health at sampling but likely had unrecorded immune exposures. The sample consisted of PBMCs. The clonotype comes from a man aged 18-30 years in good health and CMV-seropositive. The V call is TRBV6-1, the J call TRBJ2-3; 7 bases are shared with TRBD2. The CDR3 sequence: CASSYGRLGADTQYF. The CDR3, as DNA: TGTGCCAGCAGCTACGGGAGGCTGGGGGCAGATACGCAGTATTTT.